The source of this TCR beta chain is a study of cytomegalovirus exposure and HLA in healthy donors. Findings and limits, study-wide: In vitro testing confirmed a few CMV-associated chains as specific for CMV antigens. A prior analysis recorded that most TCR beta V segments were productive about 87% or about 30% of the time. Reported findings show TCR beta sequences accurately forecast HLA-A and HLA-B alleles in most subjects.

Germline V gives CDR1 SGHVS, CDR2 FNYEAQ. V lost 5 bases to trimming and J lost 11 bases; unmatched junction nucleotides: 22. The CDR3 loop spans 18 amino acids. This cohort consisted of healthy bone marrow donors. Comment on this clone: What it recognizes is unknown.

Amplification used 60 Vbeta primers and 13 Jbeta primers. Sequencing was performed with immunoSEQ multiplex PCR; in TCRdb, only in-frame clones are kept and a portion is missing. The data show roughly 190,000 clones, about 80% seen once. The sequenced sample consisted of PBMCs. This clonotype was obtained from a woman aged 40 to 50 in good health and CMV-seronegative. The rearrangement joins TRBV7-6 to TRBJ2-1; 9 nucleotides align to TRBD2. This chain's CDR3 is CASSPRPFSGRVGYQQFF. In DNA form, the CDR3 reads TGTGCCAGCAGCCCGCGCCCCTTTAGCGGGAGAGTCGGGTATCAGCAGTTCTTC. The whole variable domain, remainder taken from reference TRBV7-6 and TRBJ2-1, is GAGVSQSPRYKVTKRGQDVALRCDPISGHVSLYWYRQALGQGPEFLTYFNYEAQQDKSGLPNDRFSAERPEGSISTLTIQRTEQRDSAMYRCASSPRPFSGRVGYQQFFGPGTRLTVL.